The rows below give T cell receptor beta chains drawn from one sample of a study of T-cell memory formation after mild COVID-19. TCRdb re-called the 5' RACE reads through MiXCR, storing one row per CDR3 protein. The sample consists of 530,000 or so distinct CDR3 sequences, 15% to 20% of them appearing once. Sample: PBMCs or a T cell subset sorted from them (not recorded which). The receptors shown here come from an adult woman who had mild COVID-19 (a few samples of this study predate the infection). Cell type and time point are not known. CDR3s leave out the opening cysteine and the closing phenylalanine or tryptophan. A D gene is named only where the DNA matches it firmly. The size field is filled for only some rows; it gives once, few, many or a size class.

clone size	D gene	J gene	V gene	CDR3 protein
NA	NA	TRBJ2-1	TRBV4-1	ASSQRGGYSSYNEQF
few	TRBD2	TRBJ2-1	TRBV7-9	ASSPGRGRYNEQF
few	TRBD2	TRBJ2-1	TRBV15	ATSRLKGLANQQF
few	NA	TRBJ1-1	TRBV29-1	SDYWGEAF
NA	NA	TRBJ2-6	TRBV11-2	ASSASTSGAGANVLT
few	TRBD2	TRBJ2-7	TRBV10-3	AISDAVAGGPGHEQY
NA	NA	TRBJ1-1	TRBV5-1	ASSPGLGATEAF
NA	TRBD1	TRBJ1-1	TRBV27	ASSSRQGAVTEAF
NA	TRBD2	TRBJ2-4	TRBV5-6	ASSSLAGGPLAKNIQY
NA	NA	TRBJ1-1	TRBV7-2	ASKNQRERRTEAF
NA	NA	TRBJ2-1	TRBV15	ATSGGQRSYNEQF
many	NA	TRBJ1-1	TRBV28	ASSLEAGDWNTEAF
few	NA	TRBJ2-1	TRBV4-3	ASSQVRSSSYNEQF
NA	TRBD2	TRBJ2-1	TRBV4-1	ASSQVSRWTSGGEQF
NA	NA	TRBJ1-6	TRBV7-9	ASTESSGVSSPLH
few	NA	TRBJ2-7	TRBV7-2	ASSLAYGNEQY
NA	TRBD1	TRBJ2-5	TRBV5-1	SSSIETGGFGETQY
many	NA	TRBJ2-7	TRBV10-3	AISDGLAPYEQY
NA	NA	TRBJ2-5	TRBV29-1	SVEGTLGLETQY
NA	NA	TRBJ2-2	TRBV6-2/TRBV6-3	ASSYSDGAGELF
NA	TRBD1	TRBJ2-7	TRBV4-1	ASSQSGSRQGIYEQY
few	NA	TRBJ2-7	TRBV4-1	ASSHLPPGTYYSYEQY
NA	NA	TRBJ2-7	TRBV7-9	ASSPIPSYEQY
many	NA	TRBJ1-1	TRBV5-1	ASSLDGQGNTEAF
few	NA	TRBJ1-2	TRBV12-3/TRBV12-4	ASRRSDYGYT
NA	NA	TRBJ2-1	TRBV27	ATRSGFEQF
NA	TRBD1	TRBJ2-1	TRBV7-9	ASRAGTAYNEQF
few	TRBD2	TRBJ2-3	TRBV5-5	ASSLVGGGAETQY
many	NA	TRBJ1-5	TRBV3-1	ASSQDVTAGQPQH
NA	TRBD2	TRBJ2-7	TRBV4-3	ASSQDLAGASYEQY
NA	TRBD1	TRBJ1-1	TRBV5-6	ASSMTGGLNTEAF
many	TRBD2	TRBJ2-1	TRBV30	AWSVRREGTEQF
few	NA	TRBJ2-3	TRBV7-3	ASRTGTDTQY
NA	TRBD1	TRBJ1-2	TRBV5-1	ASSLQGLALDGYT
few	NA	TRBJ1-1	TRBV5-1	ASSAQASLRNTEAF
few	TRBD2	TRBJ2-5	TRBV29-1	SVKTSETQY
few	NA	TRBJ1-4	TRBV9	ASSVVPGWGEKLF
NA	NA	TRBJ2-1	TRBV25-1	ASSETASGPFAGDEQF
few	TRBD1	TRBJ1-2	TRBV12-3/TRBV12-4	ASSDTGTGRRYT
NA	NA	TRBJ2-4	TRBV18	ASSPLIGQPEGDIQY
few	NA	TRBJ2-7	TRBV9	ASSVEDGNFYEQY
many	TRBD1	TRBJ1-5	TRBV24-1	ATSASGGSNQPQH
NA	NA	TRBJ2-1	TRBV27	ASSLLEGYNEQF
few	NA	TRBJ2-7	TRBV27	ASSFGTLGVYEQY
few	NA	TRBJ1-1	TRBV5-1	ASSLTRGDSRTEAF
NA	NA	TRBJ2-3	TRBV2	ASSPIGASTDTQY
few	TRBD2	TRBJ2-7	TRBV5-1	ASRYLAGNSYEQY
NA	TRBD1	TRBJ1-5	TRBV20-1	SARADQGALGNQPQH
few	NA	TRBJ1-2	TRBV20-1	SAIQNYGYT
NA	TRBD1	TRBJ1-1	TRBV12-3/TRBV12-4	ASTPRGQVAEAF
many	TRBD2	TRBJ2-3	TRBV11-2	ASSLKAGGPIDTQY
few	TRBD2	TRBJ2-3	TRBV6-2/TRBV6-3	ASSYHRTSGRVDTQY
NA	NA	TRBJ2-3	TRBV7-9	ASSPGRGRDTQY
NA	NA	TRBJ2-7	TRBV6-2/TRBV6-3	ASSYKAAEQY
NA	NA	TRBJ2-5	TRBV2	ASSEDETQY